This T cell receptor beta chain appears in the sequencing data of a study of T cells in Graves' hyperthyroidism and ophthalmopathy. The CDR3 is made up of 17 amino acids. Trimming removed 2 bases at V and 1 base at J, with 14 bases between. Germline-derived CDR1 and CDR2 are KGHDR and SFDVKD. The authors deemed Graves' hyperthyroidism stable absent ophthalmopathy progression within 18 months. RNA transcripts were the template for amplifying TCR beta CDR3 regions. HTBI primers were employed in a first-round RT-PCR of the TCR CDR3. Using its own MiXCR run on the multiplex PCR reads, TCRdb lists one record per CDR3 protein. Of about 560,000 distinct CDR3 sequences in the sample, 16% are singletons; the top ten hold about 17%. This clonotype was counted only a few times.

This clonotype was obtained from a woman between 18 and 29 years old with Graves' hyperthyroidism. This chain connects TRBV24-1 to TRBJ2-1, with TRBD2 as a possible D gene (6 bases). The sample taken for sequencing was blood. The CDR3 is CATSDSLGAGSYNEQFF. CDR3 nucleotides: TGTGCCACCAGTGATTCTTTAGGGGCGGGATCCTACAATGAGCAGTTCTTC.